Sequencing of this T cell receptor (beta chain) was carried out in a study of T cells in Graves' hyperthyroidism and ophthalmopathy. Turning to the study itself: Sampling of peripheral blood happened at initial diagnosis, prior to any treatment. General study points: Also found in blood were most expanded thyroid clonotypes above 0.001.

This clonotype was observed a few times. Its antigen is still unknown. The CDR3 runs 16 residues. The germline V gene encodes CDR1 SGHDT and CDR2 YYEEEE. With 1 base removed from V and 0 bases from J, the gap between germline ends came to 11 bases. The source material, RNA transcripts, was used to amplify TCR beta CDR3 regions. Carried out on the TCR CDR3, a first-round RT-PCR used the HTBI primer set. One entry per CDR3 protein, called by TCRdb with MiXCR from the multiplex PCR reads. The repertoire holds roughly 840,000 distinct CDR3 sequences, with 35% to 45% as singletons. Researchers barred patients who had uncontrolled infection, other autoimmune disease, pregnancy or lactation. Each diagnosis drew on symptoms, thyroxine, TRAb, thyroid ultrasound and orbital computed tomography findings.

Specimen: blood. The clonotype was recovered from a man aged 18 to 30 with Graves' hyperthyroidism. The chain carries TRBV5-6 and TRBJ1-5; D unresolved. The chain's CDR3 is CASSLRSTLSNQPQHF. The CDR3 nucleotides are TGTGCCAGCAGCTTGAGATCGACACTTAGCAATCAGCCCCAGCATTTT.